This entry concerns a single TCR beta chain. There is no known antigen for this receptor. Per-base qualities were not stored, and no clone one base away is much larger. Taken from the germline V gene (reference sequence), the CDR1 and CDR2 loops are SGHNT and YYREEE. The junction shows trimming of 4 bases on V and 3 bases on J, plus 14 bases between the germline ends. The cysteine opens and the phenylalanine closes a CDR3 of 14 amino acids. Just CDR3 DNA is preserved here, 42 bases in frame from base 1. This entry comes from a study of T cell responses to AZD1222 COVID-19 vaccine (dated by TCRdb to the early 2020s). Looking at the study overall: AZD1222 recipients whose second dose came at about 4 weeks and those whose second dose came at about 12 weeks were combined into one group, since spike-specific TCR depth and breadth did not differ between the two schedules. Trial participants were enrolled by age into subgroups of 18-55, 56-69 and 70-plus years, and roughly 150, 30 and 60 TCR-sequenced participants, respectively, were included in these subgroups. TCR sequencing covered 230 to 250 trial participants: 207 given two doses of AZD1222 and 26 given two doses of MenACWY control vaccine.

The CDR3 regions of human TCRbeta chains were analyzed by immunosequencing. The paper's data handling went like this. TCRs in the repertoires were matched against a reference library of SARS-CoV-2-specific TCRs that had been generated with the MIRA antigen-specificity platform. Breadth was defined as the fraction of unique TCRs that were SARS-CoV-2-associated, and depth was defined as the fraction of total T cells that were SARS-CoV-2-associated. Using the MIRA data, each spike-specific TCR was assigned both to the spike region to which the TCR was reactive and to a CD4 or CD8 class. Log10-transformed breadth and depth values were compared by one-way ANOVA with Sidak's multiple comparisons tests. TCRdb's version of the immuneACCESS table is confined to in-frame rearrangements and falls short of the full clone set. An unresolved V gene accounts for under half of the shortfall where checked; the remainder is of unknown origin. That table gives V, J and clone size, and the DNA gave D and trimming. The sample has around 78,000 clones on record, about 92% of them singletons. Together, the top ten hold roughly 4.2% of the sample.

The study at large found these results: Conclusions about previously exposed vaccinees are limited because only a handful of AZD1222 recipients were SARS-CoV-2 seropositive at baseline. The 56-69-year group was small, and its depth increase did not reach significance, likely because of low power. Nearly half of unique spike-specific TCRs reportedly recognized epitopes outside regions mutated in the B.1.351 and B.1.1.7 variants. After two AZD1222 doses, both the breadth and the depth of spike-specific TCRs were significantly higher than at day 0 and than in MenACWY recipients. Because no samples from the day 14 peak response were available, repertoires could be characterized only after the peak T cell response. The vaccine-associated CD4 TCRs covered the entire spike protein, and the dominant responses fell in regions 160-218 and 743-854. Most participants were white British and females outnumbered males, and the authors suggested that clonal diversity may have been underestimated.

Taken with the paper, the label for time point translates to: baseline before first vaccination. Samples from vaccinated people were obtained from the UK trials COV001 and COV002, which included a single-blind randomized controlled phase 2/3 trial of AZD1222 (ChAdOx1 nCoV-19) in healthy adults. For TCRbeta chain sequencing, PBMC samples were collected from trial participants at day 0 and at day 28 after the second dose. Sequences were derived from peripheral blood, sampled on day 0 of AZD1222 vaccination. The V and J genes are TRBV5-4 and TRBJ2-7; the D gene remains uncertain. The sequence came from an adult in good health. The CDR3 region has the sequence CASSSSESIYEQYF. In nucleotide form, the sequence is TGTGCCAGCAGCAGCTCTGAGAGTATCTACGAGCAGTACTTC. With the rest looked up from the reference TRBV5-4 and TRBJ2-7 genes rather than sequenced, the full variable domain is ETGVTQSPTHLIKTRGQQVTLRCSSQSGHNTVSWYQQALGQGPQFIFQYYREEENGRGNFPPRFSGLQFPNYSSELNVNALELDDSALYLCASSSSESIYEQYFGPGTRLTVT.